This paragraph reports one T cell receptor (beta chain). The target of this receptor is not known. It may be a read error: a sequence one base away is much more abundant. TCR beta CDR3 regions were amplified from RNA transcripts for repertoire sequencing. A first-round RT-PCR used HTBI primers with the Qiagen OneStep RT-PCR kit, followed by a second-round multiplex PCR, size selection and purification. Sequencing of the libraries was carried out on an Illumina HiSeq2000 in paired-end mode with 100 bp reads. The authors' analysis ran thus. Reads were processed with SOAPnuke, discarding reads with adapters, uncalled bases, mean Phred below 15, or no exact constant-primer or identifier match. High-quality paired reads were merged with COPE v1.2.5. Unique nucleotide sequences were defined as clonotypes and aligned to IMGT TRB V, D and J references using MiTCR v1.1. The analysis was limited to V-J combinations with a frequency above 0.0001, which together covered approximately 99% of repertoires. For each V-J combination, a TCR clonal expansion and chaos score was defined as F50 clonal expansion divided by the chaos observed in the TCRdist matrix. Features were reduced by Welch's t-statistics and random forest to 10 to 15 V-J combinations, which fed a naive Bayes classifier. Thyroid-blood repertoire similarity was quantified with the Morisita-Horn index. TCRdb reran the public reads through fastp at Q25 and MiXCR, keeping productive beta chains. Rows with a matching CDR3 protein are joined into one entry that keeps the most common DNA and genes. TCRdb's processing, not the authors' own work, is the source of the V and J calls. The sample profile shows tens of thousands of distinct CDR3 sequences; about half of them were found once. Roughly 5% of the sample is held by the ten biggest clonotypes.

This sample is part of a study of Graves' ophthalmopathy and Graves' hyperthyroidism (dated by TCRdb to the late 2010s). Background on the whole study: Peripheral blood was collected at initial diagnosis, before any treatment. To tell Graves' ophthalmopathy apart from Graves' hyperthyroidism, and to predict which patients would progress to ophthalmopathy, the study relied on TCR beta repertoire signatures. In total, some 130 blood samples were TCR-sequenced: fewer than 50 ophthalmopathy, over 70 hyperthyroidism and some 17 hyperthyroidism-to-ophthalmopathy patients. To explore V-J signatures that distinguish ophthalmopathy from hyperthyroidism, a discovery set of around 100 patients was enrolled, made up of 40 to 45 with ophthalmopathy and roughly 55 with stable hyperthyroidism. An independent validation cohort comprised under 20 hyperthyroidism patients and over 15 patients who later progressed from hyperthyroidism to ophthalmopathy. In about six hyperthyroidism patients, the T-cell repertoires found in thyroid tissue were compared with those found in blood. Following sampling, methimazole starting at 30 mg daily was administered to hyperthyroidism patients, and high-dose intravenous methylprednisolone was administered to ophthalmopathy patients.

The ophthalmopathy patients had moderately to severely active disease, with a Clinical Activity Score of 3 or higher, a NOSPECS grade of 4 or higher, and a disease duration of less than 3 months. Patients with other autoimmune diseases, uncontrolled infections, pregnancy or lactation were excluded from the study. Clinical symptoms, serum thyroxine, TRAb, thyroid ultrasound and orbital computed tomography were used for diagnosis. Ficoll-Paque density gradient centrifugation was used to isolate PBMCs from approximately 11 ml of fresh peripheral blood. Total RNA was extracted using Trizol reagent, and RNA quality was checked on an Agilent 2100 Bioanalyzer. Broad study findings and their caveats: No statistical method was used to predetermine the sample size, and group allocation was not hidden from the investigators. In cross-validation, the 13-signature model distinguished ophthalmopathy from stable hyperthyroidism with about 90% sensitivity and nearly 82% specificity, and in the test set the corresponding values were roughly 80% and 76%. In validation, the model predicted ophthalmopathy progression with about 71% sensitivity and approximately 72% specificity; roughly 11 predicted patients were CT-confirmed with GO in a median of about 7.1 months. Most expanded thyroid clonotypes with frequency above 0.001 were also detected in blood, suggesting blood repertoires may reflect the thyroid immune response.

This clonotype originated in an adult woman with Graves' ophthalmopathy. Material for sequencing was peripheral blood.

The CDR3 amino acid sequence is: CASSQVAGGPTDTRYF. The nucleotide sequence is given as TGTGCCAGCAGCCAGGTAGCGGGAGGGCCCACAGATACGCGGTATTTT. This sequence uses TRBV4-2 and TRBJ2-3; 11 bases in between match TRBD2. CDR1 LGHNA and CDR2 YNFKEQ are derived from the germline V gene. Measured from the cysteine to the phenylalanine, the CDR3 is 16 residues long. Left in the record is the CDR3 DNA by itself, 48 bases read in frame from the first base.